A selection of T cell receptor beta chains follows, all from one sample in a study of beta chain features in type 1 diabetes. Using immunoSEQ multiplex PCR, the repertoire was profiled, and TCRdb retains in-frame clones only, with some absent. The sample lists around 650,000 clones; roughly 12% were seen once. The specimen was naive CD4+ T cells from blood. All receptors derive from a man aged 25 to 40 with type 1 diabetes. Each CDR3 is given with its conserved first and last residue. The order of the fields is CDR3 protein, CDR3 DNA, V gene, D gene, clone size, J gene. A D gene is named only where the DNA matches it firmly. Clone size appears in some rows only: once, few, many, or a class for an expanded clone.

cdr3_aa: CASTTSAGNTEAFF
cdr3_nt: TGTGCCAGCACTACCTCGGCGGGGAACACTGAAGCTTTCTTT
v_call: TRBV6-5
d_call: -
clone_size: few
j_call: TRBJ1-1

cdr3_aa: CASSPDDQETQYF
cdr3_nt: TGTGCCAGCAGTCCCGATGACCAAGAGACCCAGTACTTC
v_call: TRBV25-1
d_call: -
clone_size: -
j_call: TRBJ2-5

cdr3_aa: CASSLDYRGQETQYF
cdr3_nt: TGTGCCAGCAGCTTGGACTACAGGGGCCAAGAGACCCAGTACTTC
v_call: TRBV7-2
d_call: -
clone_size: -
j_call: TRBJ2-5

cdr3_aa: CASSSAGNSPLHF
cdr3_nt: TGTGCCAGCAGCTCCGCAGGGAATTCACCCCTCCACTTT
v_call: TRBV7-9
d_call: -
clone_size: few
j_call: TRBJ1-6

cdr3_aa: CASSPRERGDEAFF
cdr3_nt: TGTGCCAGCAGCCCCCGGGAGAGGGGAGATGAAGCTTTCTTT
v_call: TRBV7-9
d_call: -
clone_size: few
j_call: TRBJ1-1

cdr3_aa: CASSFRQRETQYF
cdr3_nt: TGTGCCAGCAGCTTCCGACAGAGAGAGACCCAGTACTTC
v_call: TRBV7-2
d_call: -
clone_size: -
j_call: TRBJ2-5

cdr3_aa: CAWKRGGALYEQYF
cdr3_nt: TGTGCCTGGAAGCGTGGTGGGGCACTCTACGAGCAGTACTTC
v_call: TRBV30
d_call: -
clone_size: -
j_call: TRBJ2-7

cdr3_aa: CASSSGLRQDMNTEAFF
cdr3_nt: TGTGCCAGCAGCTCGGGATTGCGACAGGACATGAACACTGAAGCTTTCTTT
v_call: TRBV5-4
d_call: -
clone_size: -
j_call: TRBJ1-1

cdr3_aa: CASSSRQGHHNEQFF
cdr3_nt: TGTGCCAGCAGTTCTAGACAGGGTCACCACAATGAGCAGTTCTTC
v_call: TRBV6-6
d_call: TRBD1
clone_size: -
j_call: TRBJ2-1

cdr3_aa: CASSLGRPYNEQFF
cdr3_nt: TGTGCCAGCAGCTTGGGCAGACCGTACAATGAGCAGTTCTTC
v_call: TRBV5-6
d_call: -
clone_size: -
j_call: TRBJ2-1

cdr3_aa: CASSQDYRVSGANVLTF
cdr3_nt: TGTGCCAGCAGCCAAGATTACCGTGTCTCTGGGGCCAACGTCCTGACTTTC
v_call: TRBV14
d_call: -
clone_size: -
j_call: TRBJ2-6

cdr3_aa: CAWSTGGYEQYF
cdr3_nt: TGTGCCTGGAGTACCGGCGGGTACGAGCAGTACTTC
v_call: TRBV30
d_call: -
clone_size: few
j_call: TRBJ2-7

cdr3_aa: CASSFGDREDTGELFF
cdr3_nt: TGCGCCAGCAGCTTTGGGGACAGGGAAGACACCGGGGAGCTGTTTTTT
v_call: TRBV5-1
d_call: TRBD1
clone_size: few
j_call: TRBJ2-2

cdr3_aa: CASSLGPENTEAFF
cdr3_nt: TGCGCCAGCAGCTTGGGACCCGAGAACACTGAAGCTTTCTTT
v_call: TRBV5-1
d_call: -
clone_size: -
j_call: TRBJ1-1

cdr3_aa: CASSQAGGEIYGYTF
cdr3_nt: TGTGCCAGCAGCCAAGCGGGTGGGGAGATATATGGCTACACCTTC
v_call: TRBV7-3
d_call: -
clone_size: -
j_call: TRBJ1-2

cdr3_aa: CASSMHGGEKTGELFF
cdr3_nt: TGTGCCAGCAGCATGCACGGGGGCGAAAAGACCGGGGAGCTGTTTTTT
v_call: TRBV7-2
d_call: -
clone_size: few
j_call: TRBJ2-2

cdr3_aa: CASSFAPGGNNQPQHF
cdr3_nt: TGTGCCAGCAGCTTCGCGCCAGGAGGCAACAATCAGCCCCAGCATTTT
v_call: TRBV11-2
d_call: -
clone_size: -
j_call: TRBJ1-5

cdr3_aa: CASSVGLGSETQYF
cdr3_nt: TGTGCCAGCAGCGTAGGGTTGGGCTCGGAGACCCAGTACTTC
v_call: TRBV9
d_call: -
clone_size: -
j_call: TRBJ2-5

cdr3_aa: CASSVDRALAGANVLTF
cdr3_nt: TGTGCCAGCAGCGTAGACAGGGCGCTCGCTGGGGCCAACGTCCTGACTTTC
v_call: TRBV9
d_call: -
clone_size: -
j_call: TRBJ2-6

cdr3_aa: CASSLAKGQSSYNEQFF
cdr3_nt: TGTGCCAGCAGCTTAGCGAAGGGACAGAGCTCCTACAATGAGCAGTTCTTC
v_call: TRBV7-9
d_call: TRBD1
clone_size: -
j_call: TRBJ2-1

cdr3_aa: CASSHRDDGYTF
cdr3_nt: TGTGCCAGCAGCCACAGGGACGATGGCTACACCTTC
v_call: TRBV11-3
d_call: -
clone_size: few
j_call: TRBJ1-2

cdr3_aa: CASSTKTANEKLFF
cdr3_nt: TGTGCCAGCAGTACAAAGACAGCTAATGAAAAACTGTTTTTT
v_call: TRBV27
d_call: -
clone_size: few
j_call: TRBJ1-4

cdr3_aa: CAWAHQGSTDTQYF
cdr3_nt: TGTGCCTGGGCCCATCAGGGGAGCACAGATACGCAGTATTTT
v_call: TRBV30
d_call: -
clone_size: few
j_call: TRBJ2-3

cdr3_aa: CASSQDPAASYNEKLFF
cdr3_nt: TGCGCCAGCAGCCAAGACCCGGCGGCCTCCTATAATGAAAAACTGTTTTTT
v_call: TRBV4-3
d_call: -
clone_size: -
j_call: TRBJ1-4

cdr3_aa: CASKVRGINYNEQFF
cdr3_nt: TGTGCCAGCAAAGTTCGGGGTATTAACTACAATGAGCAGTTCTTC
v_call: TRBV2
d_call: -
clone_size: few
j_call: TRBJ2-1